This TCR beta chain stems from a study of T-cell reconstitution after alpha-beta-depleted transplantation in children. Unique molecular identifiers were built into the TCRbeta library. TCRdb itself ran the PCR reads through MiXCR, one entry per CDR3 protein. The sample shows fewer than 250,000 distinct CDR3 sequences, around 7.8% of them seen only once. This CDR3 has 14 residues. The V and J ends lost 5 bases and 0 bases respectively, with 14 bases between them. Germline V gene data show CDR1 as DFQATT and CDR2 as SNEGSKA (reference sequence). Broader study findings: Surviving recipient cells, namely T cells and thymic progenitors, were the source of high day-60 TCRbeta diversity in some patients. By one year post-transplant, T-cell counts and diversity largely arose from T cells that were newly produced. Alpha-beta T cells about two months after transplant reportedly derived from several hundred expanded graft clones.

This clonotype was observed many times. Its antigen is as yet unknown. The chain couples TRBV20-1 to TRBJ2-7; tentative D call: TRBD2 (5 bases). The sequence was obtained from a male patient younger than 18 who had a stem cell transplant for acute lymphoblastic leukemia, so the T cells may come from the graft donor. Sequenced here: PBMCs, mostly from graft donor cells, sampled 180 days after TCRalphabeta/CD19-depleted stem cell transplant. CDR3 nucleotides: TGCAGTGCTGGGCTAGCCATTCTCTCCTACGAGCAGTACTTC. Translating it yields CSAGLAILSYEQYF.